The text below deals with one TCR beta chain. Its antigen is as yet unknown. The data stem from a study of cytomegalovirus exposure and HLA in healthy donors. General study points: Most of the CMV-associated TCR beta chains (in a later analysis) appeared to be HLA-restricted.

PCR primers comprised 60 Vbeta and 13 Jbeta primers. Profiled with immunoSEQ multiplex PCR; TCRdb holds only in-frame clones, not every one. The profile shows roughly 140,000 clones, more than 75% of them singletons. CDR1 GTSNPN and CDR2 SVGIG come from the germline V gene (reference sequence). CDR3 length: 13 residues. V was clipped by 2 bases and J by 3 bases, with 11 bases between them. Sequencing was performed on PBMCs. The source of this sequence is a female donor in good health and CMV-seronegative. The V gene is TRBV30, the J gene TRBJ2-7, with D unclear. CDR3 nucleotide sequence: TGTGCCTGGAGTCCCACAGTGCTCTACGAGCAGTACTTC. Its protein product is CAWSPTVLYEQYF.